These 5 T cell receptor beta chains originate from one sample sequenced in a study of post-analysis software for immune sequencing data. Study observations and caveats: Controls had lower frequencies than patients of about 5 TRBV segments, which included TRBV5-6, TRBV5-1 and TRBV20-1.

Unique molecular identifiers featured in each of the TCR beta cDNA libraries. TCRdb re-derived calls from the PCR reads in MiXCR, one entry per CDR3 protein. The sample holds fewer than 600,000 distinct CDR3 sequences, around 40% seen once. These TCRs are of unknown antigen specificity. The sample comprised blood. These receptors originate from a girl between 5 and 17 years old with multiple sclerosis.

The chain joins TRBV28 to TRBJ2-5, with D possibly TRBD1 on 5 matching bases. This CDR3 comprises 16 residues. V lost 1 base, J lost 1 base, and 13 bases lay in between. Germline assignment: CDR1 MDHEN and CDR2 SYDVKM. The CDR3 is CASSLSAGMGQETQYF. DNA of the CDR3: TGTGCCAGCAGTTTATCGGCAGGGATGGGCCAAGAGACCCAGTACTTC.

This clonotype was found a few times. The genes are TRBV5-1 and TRBJ2-1, with 7 bases lining up with TRBD2. The CDR3 covers 14 residues. V dropped 7 bases and J dropped 6; count of bases not matched to a gene: 10. Germline values: CDR1 SGHRS, CDR2 YFSETQ. CDR3: CASGRGGGFNEQFF. In DNA, the CDR3 is TGCGCCAGCGGCCGCGGCGGGGGATTCAATGAGCAGTTCTTC.

The chain has TRBV2 and TRBJ2-5; a weak D match, TRBD1 (5 bases). V was pared by 5 bases and J by 1 base, with 11 bases between. Per germline, CDR1 SNHLY and CDR2 FYNNEI. CDR3 length: 14 amino acids. The CDR3 spells CASSRPDSQETQYF. In nucleotides, the CDR3 is TGTGCCAGCAGTCGCCCAGACAGCCAAGAGACCCAGTACTTC.

This clonotype was found a few times. DNA of the CDR3: TGTGCCAGCTCAGAACTAGCGGGTACGGTGGATACGCAGTATTTT. Its translation: CASSELAGTVDTQYF. V is TRBV18 and J is TRBJ2-3; 9 positions match TRBD2. The CDR3 is 15 amino acids. Losses at the gene ends were 5 bases for V and 6 bases for J; bases not matched to a gene: 9. CDR1 is KGHSH and CDR2 is LQKENI in the germline V gene.

The sample holds a few counts of this clonotype. V usage is TRBV28 and J usage is TRBJ1-4; TRBD1 matches at 7 bases. Germline assignment: CDR1 MDHEN and CDR2 SYDVKM. The CDR3 loop spans 15 amino acids. V trimming: 6 bases; J trimming: 5 bases; junction bases outside the gene matches: 9. The CDR3 protein is CASRAWTGLNEKLFF. The CDR3 DNA sequence: TGTGCCAGCAGAGCATGGACAGGCCTGAATGAAAAACTGTTTTTT.